These T cell receptor beta chains were read from a single sample in a study of identical twins. A single record per CDR3 protein comes from TCRdb applying MiXCR to the 5' RACE reads. The table records 550,000 to 700,000 distinct CDR3 sequences, 9.6% of them present only once. These data are also associated with another study on yellow fever vaccine responses in identical twins.

The sequenced sample consisted of PBMCs. These receptors were collected from a woman aged 18-35 years in good health. Each CDR3 is given with its conserved first and last residue. The order of the fields is CDR3 DNA, CDR3 protein, clone size, CDR3 length, V gene, J gene, D gene. The D gene is left open where the match is weak. Clone size is shown for a subset of rows, as once, few, many or a class of expanded clone.

CDR3 DNA: TGTGCCAGCAGTGAGGCTCTAGGGGTGGATAATTCACCCCTCCACTTT; CDR3 protein: CASSEALGVDNSPLHF; clone size: NA; CDR3 length: 16; V gene: TRBV6-1; J gene: TRBJ1-6; D gene: NA
CDR3 DNA: TGTGCCACCAGTGACGGCACAGGGGGGATGTCGGGAGAGACCCAGTACTTC; CDR3 protein: CATSDGTGGMSGETQYF; clone size: few; CDR3 length: 17; V gene: TRBV24-1; J gene: TRBJ2-5; D gene: TRBD1
CDR3 DNA: TGTGCCAGCGGATCCCGGGACCTGGCCTACGAGCAGTACTTC; CDR3 protein: CASGSRDLAYEQYF; clone size: few; CDR3 length: 14; V gene: TRBV27; J gene: TRBJ2-7; D gene: NA
CDR3 DNA: TGTGCCAGCAGCTTAGGGCCCGGGACTAGCGTAGGAACGGGGACCCAGTACTTC; CDR3 protein: CASSLGPGTSVGTGTQYF; clone size: few; CDR3 length: 18; V gene: TRBV7-3; J gene: TRBJ2-5; D gene: TRBD2
CDR3 DNA: TGCGCCGGAGCGGGGACCTCGAGGGCCCAGCATTTT; CDR3 protein: CAGAGTSRAQHF; clone size: NA; CDR3 length: 12; V gene: TRBV5-1; J gene: TRBJ1-5; D gene: NA
CDR3 DNA: TGCAGCGTTGATCTGGGCAGGGGCTCCTACGAGCAGTACTTC; CDR3 protein: CSVDLGRGSYEQYF; clone size: many; CDR3 length: 14; V gene: TRBV29-1; J gene: TRBJ2-7; D gene: NA
CDR3 DNA: TGTGCCACCGTGGCTGCCTCTACGCAGTATTTT; CDR3 protein: CATVAASTQYF; clone size: few; CDR3 length: 11; V gene: TRBV6-5; J gene: TRBJ2-3; D gene: NA
CDR3 DNA: TGTGCCAGCAGTTTGGTCACCTACAATGAGCAGTTCTTC; CDR3 protein: CASSLVTYNEQFF; clone size: many; CDR3 length: 13; V gene: TRBV12-3/TRBV12-4; J gene: TRBJ2-1; D gene: NA
CDR3 DNA: TGTGCCAGCTGGCTAAAGGGGACTAGCGGGAGCATTTCTTGGAACATTCAGTACTTC; CDR3 protein: CASWLKGTSGSISWNIQYF; clone size: NA; CDR3 length: 19; V gene: TRBV12-3/TRBV12-4; J gene: TRBJ2-4; D gene: TRBD2
CDR3 DNA: TGTGCCATCAGTGGACAGGGATCCACAGATACGCAGTATTTT; CDR3 protein: CAISGQGSTDTQYF; clone size: many; CDR3 length: 14; V gene: TRBV10-3; J gene: TRBJ2-3; D gene: TRBD1
CDR3 DNA: TGTGCCAGCAGCTCGGGACCGAACACTGAAGCTTTCTTT; CDR3 protein: CASSSGPNTEAFF; clone size: many; CDR3 length: 13; V gene: TRBV7-3; J gene: TRBJ1-1; D gene: NA